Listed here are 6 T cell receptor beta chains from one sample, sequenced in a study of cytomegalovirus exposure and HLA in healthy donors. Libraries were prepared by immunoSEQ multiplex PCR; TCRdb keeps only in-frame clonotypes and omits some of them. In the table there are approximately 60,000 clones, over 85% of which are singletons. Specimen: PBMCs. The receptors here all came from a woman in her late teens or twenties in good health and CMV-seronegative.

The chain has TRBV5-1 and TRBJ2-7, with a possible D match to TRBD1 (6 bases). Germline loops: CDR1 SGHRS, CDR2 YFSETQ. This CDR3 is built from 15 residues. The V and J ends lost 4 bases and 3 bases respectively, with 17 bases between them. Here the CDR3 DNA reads TGCGCCAGCAGCCCGAGGGGGACACAAGTCTACGAGCAGTACTTC. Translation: CASSPRGTQVYEQYF.

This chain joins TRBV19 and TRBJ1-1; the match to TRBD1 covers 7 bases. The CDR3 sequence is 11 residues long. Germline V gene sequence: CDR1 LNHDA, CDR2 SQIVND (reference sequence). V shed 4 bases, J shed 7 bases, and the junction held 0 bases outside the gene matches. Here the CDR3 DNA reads TGTGCCAGTAGTAGACAGGGTGAAGCTTTCTTT. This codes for CASSRQGEAFF.

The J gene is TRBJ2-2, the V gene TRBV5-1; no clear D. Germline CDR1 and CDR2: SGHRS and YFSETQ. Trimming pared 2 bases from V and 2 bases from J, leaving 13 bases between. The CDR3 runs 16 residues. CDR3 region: CASSFISRPNTGELFF. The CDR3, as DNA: TGCGCCAGCAGCTTTATCAGCAGGCCAAACACCGGGGAGCTGTTTTTT.

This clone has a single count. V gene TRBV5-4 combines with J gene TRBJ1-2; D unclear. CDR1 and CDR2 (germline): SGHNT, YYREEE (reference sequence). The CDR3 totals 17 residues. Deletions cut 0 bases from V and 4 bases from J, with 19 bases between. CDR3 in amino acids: CASSLEPSLGAGYGYTF. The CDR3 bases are TGTGCCAGCAGCTTGGAACCCTCCCTAGGAGCTGGCTATGGCTACACCTTC.

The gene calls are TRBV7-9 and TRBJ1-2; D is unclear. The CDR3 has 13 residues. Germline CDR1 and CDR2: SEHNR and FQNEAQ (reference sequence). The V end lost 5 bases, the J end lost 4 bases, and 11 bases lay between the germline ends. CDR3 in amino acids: CASSLPAFYGYTF. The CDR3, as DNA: TGTGCCAGCAGCCTACCCGCCTTCTATGGCTACACCTTC.

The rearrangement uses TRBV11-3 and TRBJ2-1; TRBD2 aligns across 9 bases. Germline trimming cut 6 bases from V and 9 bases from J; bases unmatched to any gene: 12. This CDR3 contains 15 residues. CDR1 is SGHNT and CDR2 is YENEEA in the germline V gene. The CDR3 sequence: CASRSGGGRAAEQFF. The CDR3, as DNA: TGTGCCAGCAGATCAGGCGGCGGGAGGGCGGCTGAGCAGTTCTTC.